The next 21 T cell receptor beta chains were all read from a single sample in a study of T cell repertoires in cytomegalovirus infection. TCRdb itself ran the reads through MiXCR, one entry per CDR3 protein. Of fewer than 550,000 distinct CDR3 sequences listed, 26% were seen once; the top ten hold around 14%. The sequencing sample was made of PBMCs. The receptors here all came from a human donor in good health (CMV status not recorded). Some clones in this sample may be carry-over from other donors' samples.

This clonotype was seen repeatedly, ten times or more. This chain uses TRBV7-2 with TRBJ2-3; D is unresolved. Trimming stripped 8 bases from V and 2 bases from J, with 14 bases between. The CDR3 length is 14 residues. Germline V gene data show CDR1 as SGHTA and CDR2 as FQGNSA. The CDR3 region has the DNA TGTGCCAGCCGGCCTACCTCCTCCACAGATACGCAGTATTTT. Amino acid sequence: CASRPTSSTDTQYF. Complete variable domain (other parts from reference TRBV7-2 and TRBJ2-3): GAGVSQSPSNKVTEKGKDVELRCDPISGHTALYWYRQSLGQGLEFLIYFQGNSAPDKSGLPSDRFSAERTGGSVSTLTIQRTQQEDSAVYLCASRPTSSTDTQYFGPGTRLTVL.

The V and J genes are TRBV5-6 and TRBJ2-3; 13 bases are shared with TRBD2. This CDR3 is 17 amino acids long. Germline loops: CDR1 SGHDT, CDR2 YYEEEE. J gave up 4 bases and V 2 bases, and 7 bases lay outside the gene matches. CDR3 sequence: CASSLSGTSGMADTQYF. The CDR3 nucleotides read TGTGCCAGCAGCTTATCAGGGACTAGCGGGATGGCAGATACGCAGTATTTT.

The chain couples TRBV18 to TRBJ1-4, with unresolved D. The CDR3 covers 16 residues. The germline V and J ends were trimmed by 3 bases and 0 bases, with 11 bases remaining between them. CDR1 is KGHSH and CDR2 is LQKENI in the germline V gene. CDR3 sequence reads: CASSPLHMSTNEKLFF. CDR3 sequence (DNA): TGTGCCAGCTCACCGCTCCACATGTCAACTAATGAAAAACTGTTTTTT.

This clonotype was seen at least ten times. This sequence joins TRBV7-2 and TRBJ2-7; TRBD2 matches 13 bases. With 2 bases clipped from V and 1 base from J, the junction kept 8 bases outside the gene matches. This CDR3 is built from 18 residues. CDR1 is SGHTA and CDR2 is FQGNSA in the germline V gene. CDR3 sequence (DNA): TGTGCCAGCAGCTTATCAAGGACTAGCGGGAGTGGGTCCTACGAGCAGTACTTC. As protein: CASSLSRTSGSGSYEQYF.

This clonotype was recorded a few times. V and J are TRBV7-9 and TRBJ2-1, with D tentatively TRBD2 (6 bases). This CDR3 contains 16 residues. V was shortened by 1 base and J by 3 bases, with 13 bases between the two germline ends. CDR1 is SEHNR, CDR2 FQNEAQ, per germline (reference sequence). CDR3 region: CASSLDTGTYYNEQFF. The CDR3 DNA reads TGTGCCAGCAGCTTAGACACCGGGACTTACTACAATGAGCAGTTCTTC.

This clonotype was seen ten or more times. The chain uses TRBV7-2 and TRBJ1-2; D remains unclear. Germline assignment: CDR1 SGHTA and CDR2 FQGNSA. Between the trimmed V and J ends, which lost 3 bases and 8 bases, there was a span of 10 bases. The CDR3 totals 12 residues. CDR3 region: CASSFIPGGYTF. CDR3 sequence (DNA): TGTGCCAGCAGCTTTATCCCCGGCGGCTACACCTTC.

This chain connects TRBV7-8 to TRBJ1-4; D not certain. Germline lookup yields CDR1 SGHVS and CDR2 FQNEAQ. The ends were cut back, 3 bases at V and 7 bases at J, with 6 bases in the middle. CDR3 length: 12 amino acids. The CDR3 protein is CASSFPGEKLFF. In DNA form, the CDR3 reads TGTGCCAGCAGCTTCCCAGGTGAAAAACTGTTTTTT.

This chain links TRBV6-6 with TRBJ2-7; 8 bases are a match to TRBD1. Germline CDR1 and CDR2: MNHNY and SVGAGI (reference sequence). J lost 0 bases, V lost 8 bases, and 9 bases had no gene match. The CDR3 is 15 amino acids. The CDR3 protein is CASWTPGQGSYEQYF. The CDR3 DNA is TGTGCCAGCTGGACACCCGGACAGGGCTCCTACGAGCAGTACTTC.

This clonotype was found a few times. The rearrangement uses TRBV28 and TRBJ1-6, with D possibly matching TRBD1 (5 bases). The CDR3 totals 15 residues. Germline V gene lookup returns CDR1 MDHEN and CDR2 SYDVKM. The V gene lost 6 bases and the J gene lost 2 bases, with 11 bases spanning the gap. CDR3: CASSPKGPYNSPLHF. CDR3 nucleotide sequence: TGTGCCAGCAGCCCCAAGGGGCCCTATAATTCACCCCTCCACTTT.

This clonotype was detected once. The junction shows a germline mismatch at one end, possibly a read error. The chain links TRBV7-6 to TRBJ2-3; D may correspond to TRBD1 or TRBD2 (5 bases each). The germline CDR1 and CDR2 sequences are SGHVS and FNYEAQ. The CDR3 covers 17 residues. This CDR3 is CASSPTGAGRGTDTQYF. CDR3 nucleotide sequence: TGTGCTAGCAGCCCTACCGGGGCAGGAAGGGGCACAGATACGCAGTATTTT.

This chain connects TRBV28 to TRBJ1-6; the D is unclear. CDR1 and CDR2 from the germline V gene are MDHEN and SYDVKM. CDR3 length: 19 amino acids. Trimming removed 6 bases from V and 10 bases from J, with 31 bases in between. For the CDR3, the DNA is TGTGCCAGCAGCTCCCAGCCGTCCCTAGGCAGACCGGGTCGGTCACCCCTCCACTTT. This encodes CASSSQPSLGRPGRSPLHF.

The chain is built from TRBV14 and TRBJ2-3; D might be TRBD2 (6 bases). The CDR3 length is 16 residues. V gave up 0 bases and J gave up 1 base, with 11 bases separating them. Germline loops: CDR1 SGHDN, CDR2 FVKESK. The CDR3, as DNA: TGTGCCAGCAGCCAAGAAAAGAAGCGGGGCACAGATACGCAGTATTTT. It encodes CASSQEKKRGTDTQYF.

The chain carries TRBV29-1 and TRBJ2-5; D gene ambiguous. In germline, CDR1 is SQVTM, CDR2 ANQGSEA. The CDR3 is 13 amino acids. V was trimmed by 5 bases and J by 2 bases, leaving 12 bases between them. Here the CDR3 reads CSVRVSSQETQYF. In DNA, the CDR3 is TGCAGCGTTCGCGTGTCTTCGCAAGAGACCCAGTACTTC.

This clonotype was recorded many times. The V call is TRBV7-2, the J call TRBJ1-1, with unresolved D. This CDR3 contains 15 residues. Germline CDR1 is SGHTA and CDR2 is FQGNSA. With 2 bases removed from V and 1 base from J, the gap between germline ends came to 11 bases. For the CDR3, the DNA is TGTGCCAGCAGCTTATATGGGCCTGGGAACACTGAAGCTTTCTTT. As protein: CASSLYGPGNTEAFF.

The sample holds many counts of this clonotype. The chain employs TRBV7-2 and TRBJ2-2; a weak D match, TRBD1 (5 bases). Germline values: CDR1 SGHTA, CDR2 FQGNSA. Trimming cost V 5 bases and J 3 bases, with 19 bases left between them. The CDR3 sequence is 17 residues long. The CDR3 nucleotides are TGTGCCAGCAGCCACATTCTCCTGGGGCTATACACCGGGGAGCTGTTTTTT. This sequence encodes CASSHILLGLYTGELFF.

The chain combines TRBV6-5 with TRBJ1-6; D not certain. Germline CDR1 and CDR2: MNHEY and SVGAGI. The CDR3 contains 13 residues. Trimming left V 11 bases short and J 9 bases short, with 17 bases between. The DNA for the CDR3 is TGTGCCTCGACGGAGGACTCAAGTTCACCCCTCCACTTT. It yields the protein CASTEDSSSPLHF.

V is TRBV27 and J is TRBJ1-6; possibly TRBD1 for D (5 bases). The CDR3 is 17 residues long. CDR1 and CDR2 (germline): MNHEY, SMNVEV (reference sequence). The V and J ends lost 1 base and 1 base respectively, with 11 bases between them. The CDR3 sequence is CASSLWARESYNSPLHF. The CDR3 DNA is TGTGCCAGCAGTTTATGGGCCAGGGAATCCTATAATTCACCCCTCCACTTT.

The chain is built from TRBV11-2 and TRBJ2-5; D tentatively reads TRBD1 or TRBD2 (5 bases each). V lost 2 bases and J lost 5, with 12 bases in between. Germline V gene data show CDR1 as SGHAT and CDR2 as FQNNGV. The CDR3 is made up of 14 amino acids. The CDR3 sequence is CASSLIRGEETQYF. In DNA, the CDR3 is TGTGCCAGCAGCTTAATCAGAGGGGAGGAGACCCAGTACTTC.

CDR3 sequence reads: CASSDLTGSYEQYV. The CDR3 bases are TGTGCCAGCAGTGATTTGACAGGGTCCTACGAGCAGTACGTC. This sequence joins TRBV6-1 and TRBJ2-7; 7 bases align to TRBD1. Germline V CDR1 and CDR2: MNHNS, SASEGT. The CDR3 loop spans 14 amino acids. With V trimmed by 3 bases and J by 1 base, 3 bases remained unmatched.

This clonotype occurred a few times. This chain connects TRBV4-1 to TRBJ2-7, with D possibly TRBD1 on 5 matching bases. CDR1 MGHRA and CDR2 YSYEKL come from the germline V gene. This CDR3 is 15 amino acids long. Trimming took 1 base from V and 4 from J, leaving 14 bases between them. The CDR3 loop is CASSQVVGRAYEQYF. CDR3 nucleotide sequence: TGCGCCAGCAGCCAAGTAGTTGGCAGGGCTTACGAGCAGTACTTC.

In this sample, this clonotype turned up a few times. The chain uses TRBV27 and TRBJ2-7, with TRBD1 identical over 9 bases. The CDR3 runs to 20 residues. V shed 0 bases and J 3 bases; nucleotides not matched to a gene: 18. The germline V gene encodes CDR1 MNHEY and CDR2 SMNVEV (reference sequence). The CDR3 region has the DNA TGTGCCAGCAGTTTATCGAGGGTTTCGGGACAGGGCCCTGTGGTCTACGAGCAGTACGTC. This encodes CASSLSRVSGQGPVVYEQYV.